Sequencing of this T cell receptor beta chain was carried out in a study of blood T cell repertoires in COVID-19. Overall study: Samples taken during acute and convalescent COVID-19 were collected in the United States, Italy and Spain. In each case, the material was cDNA or gDNA derived from T cells, B-cell-depleted T cells, or PBMCs.

In the authors' workflow: The assay estimated nucleated cells by amplifying reference gene primers. Measured with immunoSEQ multiplex PCR; TCRdb has only the in-frame clones, and not every one. The V and J calls and clone size are taken from that table; D and trimming were inferred from the DNA. Among some 140,000 clones listed, about four fifths were seen once. The CDR3 spans 15 residues. The receptor was derived from an elderly man with acute or convalescent COVID-19. The chain employs TRBV21-1 and TRBJ1-5; the D segment call TRBD1 is taken from the table without a DNA check. TRBV21-1 is shown as a pseudogene. Sequences were obtained from peripheral blood. CDR3: CASSKGYSTYQPQHF. The CDR3 bases are TGTGCCAGCAGCAAAGGGTACAGTACTTATCAGCCCCAGCATTTT.